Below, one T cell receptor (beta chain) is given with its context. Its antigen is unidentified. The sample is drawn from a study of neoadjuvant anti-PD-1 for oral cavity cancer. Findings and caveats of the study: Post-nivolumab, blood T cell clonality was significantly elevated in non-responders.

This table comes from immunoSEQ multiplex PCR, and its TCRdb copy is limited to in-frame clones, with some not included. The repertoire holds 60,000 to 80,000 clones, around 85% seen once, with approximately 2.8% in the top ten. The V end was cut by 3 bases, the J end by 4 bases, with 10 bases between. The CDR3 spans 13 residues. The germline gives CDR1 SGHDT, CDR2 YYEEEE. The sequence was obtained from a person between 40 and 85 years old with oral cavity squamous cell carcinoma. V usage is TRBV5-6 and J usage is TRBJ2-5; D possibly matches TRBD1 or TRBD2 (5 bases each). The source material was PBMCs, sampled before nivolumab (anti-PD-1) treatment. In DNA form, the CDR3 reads TGTGCCAGCAGCTCGGGGCCGCGAGAGACCCAGTACTTC. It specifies CASSSGPRETQYF. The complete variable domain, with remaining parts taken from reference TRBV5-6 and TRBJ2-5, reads DAGVTQSPTHLIKTRGQQVTLRCSPKSGHDTVSWYQQALGQGPQFIFQYYEEEERQRGNFPDRFSGHQFPNYSSELNVNALLLGDSALYLCASSSGPRETQYFGPGTRLLVL.